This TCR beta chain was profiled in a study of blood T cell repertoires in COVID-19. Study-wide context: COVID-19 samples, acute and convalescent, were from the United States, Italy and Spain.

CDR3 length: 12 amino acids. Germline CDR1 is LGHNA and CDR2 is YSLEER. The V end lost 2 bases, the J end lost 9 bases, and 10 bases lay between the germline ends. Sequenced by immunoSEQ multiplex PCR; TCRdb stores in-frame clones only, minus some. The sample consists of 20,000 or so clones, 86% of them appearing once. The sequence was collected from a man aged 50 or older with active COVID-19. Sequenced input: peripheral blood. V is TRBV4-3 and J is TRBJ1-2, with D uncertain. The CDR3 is CASSQYEDSYTF. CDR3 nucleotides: TGCGCCAGCAGCCAATACGAGGATAGCTACACCTTC.